Given below is one TCR beta chain in context. It lacks a known antigen. Base qualities are not provided; no much larger clone lies one nucleotide away. The cohort was made up of 500 to 850 healthy bone marrow donors. All cohort members were sampled while nominally healthy, although unrecorded immune exposures were likely present. The donor was CMV seronegative and belonged to the group of under 400 seronegative cohort members. Every donor gave a peripheral blood sample, and the peripheral blood mononuclear cells from that sample were used for TCR beta sequencing. The Qiagen DNeasy Blood Extraction Kit was used to extract genomic DNA from the blood cell samples. The data originate from a study of cytomegalovirus exposure and HLA in healthy donors (TCRdb year 2017). For the wider study: An earlier analysis of roughly 630 of the donors reported about 290 Gb of sequence data and 120 million or so unique TCR beta sequences from about 180 million T cells. About 330 gigabases of sequencing data and approximately 92 million unique TCR sequences made up an early release that covered 640 HLA-typed donors. Of the 398 genotyped donors, 65% to 90% fell in the genetic ancestry cluster associated with self-reported Caucasian donors. The study aimed to test whether signatures of past pathogen exposure could be identified by cataloging public T cell receptors. Using immunosequencing, the study profiled T cell repertoires from 666 subjects and related those repertoires to cytomegalovirus serostatus. A separate validation cohort of about 110 different subjects was used in addition to the roughly 670-subject first cohort. To predict cytomegalovirus infection status, the study brought together high-throughput TCR immunosequencing, statistical association of individual TCRs with disease status, and machine learning. To study patterns of TCR occurrence, a later analysis re-analyzed previously published TCR beta repertoires from 500 to 850 donors and added high-resolution HLA genotyping. In the later analysis, no new phenotypic data were used to find candidate immune exposures; instead, reliance was placed on TCR beta sequences and their occurrence across donors. An earlier analysis of several hundred of the donors used high-throughput TCR beta sequencing to judge whether each TCR beta V gene segment behaved as functional or pseudogenic. Donor age, sex, ethnicity and CMV serostatus were compiled together with the repertoire data. A later genetic analysis used genome-wide SNP genotypes for about 60% of the roughly 670 donors, treating that subset as a discovery cohort. Every repertoire in the discovery cohort had been generated on one and the same sequencing platform. HLA typing included class I and class II loci at four-digit resolution. Typing coverage differed by locus: A, B, C, DRB1 and DQB1 were typed in about 620-630 donors, DQA1 in about 500, DPA1 in 600 to 610, and DPB1 in just under 490. Roughly 5 DR-DQ haplotypes were handled as single units for association and clustering, since linkage in the cohort was strong. Among about 400 genotyped donors of the cohort, an average of approximately 240,000 unique TCR beta nucleotide sequences was sequenced per donor, of which about 19% were non-productive. Beyond this particular receptor, the publication reports: A later analysis reported that several top co-occurrence clusters appeared linked to parvovirus B19, influenza, CMV and Epstein-Barr virus. The cohort was sequenced for TCR beta chains only, and without alpha or paired-chain data the features that could be detected were limited. Compared with equally common non-associated chains, HLA-associated TCR beta chains in a later analysis were more clonally expanded and had lower generation probabilities. In an earlier analysis of roughly 560 of the donors, most TCR beta V segments were observed in productive rearrangements about 87% or about 30% of the time, broadly matching IMGT annotations. Linkage disequilibrium might explain the correlated functional status among segregating V segments, but an unknown experimental factor could not be ruled out. Immune exposure information for the cohort was limited to CMV serostatus. In the study, around 160 TCR beta chains were listed as associated with cytomegalovirus. While some public TCRs were present in many individuals, most TCR sequences turned up only very rarely across donors. HLA typing was unavailable for some donors at each locus, so association tests used only the typed subset. The authors suggested that the approach could potentially be generalized to other disease states and immunological phenotypes. Presence/absence analyses assumed roughly uniform sequencing depth across donors, an assumption that may not hold. At a false discovery rate of 0.05, a later analysis linked approximately 18,000 TCR beta sequences to specific HLA alleles. A further reported finding was that TCR beta sequences accurately predicted the HLA-A and HLA-B alleles for most subjects in the first cohort. A cluster of highly shared sequence variants was judged likely to be a technical artifact of the sequencing pipeline. In a later genetic analysis, fewer N-insertions in productive TCRs were reported among donors in an Asian-associated ancestry cluster than the approximately 630-donor mean. The classifier was reported to diagnose cytomegalovirus status with high specificity and sensitivity in both the original cohort and the validation cohort. The earlier analysis of fewer than 750 of the donors excluded roughly 17 rarely observed V segments, including chromosome 9 orphons, because counts were too low. In a later genetic analysis, a missense DCLRE1C variant was associated with V-gene and J-gene trimming of TCR beta chains, and the association was replicated in an independent cohort. In a later analysis, the rate of TCR association differed among HLA loci, with DRB1 alleles having the most associated TCRs and HLA-C alleles having the fewest. Most CMV-associated TCR beta chains appeared to be HLA-restricted in a later analysis, and the HLA associations seemed to be driven largely by CMV exposure. When HLA alleles, especially DR and DQ, strongly co-occurred, attributing TCR associations to individual alleles was difficult. In vitro tests confirmed that a few of the cytomegalovirus-associated TCR beta chains recognize cytomegalovirus antigens.

The protocol used for the library was the immunoSEQ multiplex PCR assay. A mixture of 60 forward primers for TCR Vbeta segments and 13 reverse primers for TCR Jbeta segments was used in the multiplex PCR. The CDR3 region of rearranged TCR beta genes was amplified from genomic DNA by a multiplex PCR assay. On the Illumina HiSeq System, the amplified TCR beta libraries were sequenced as 87-base-pair reads. The paper's processing steps were these. In a later analysis, around 80 million unique TCR beta chains were counted across the roughly 610 repertoires, and roughly 10 million of these chains were shared by at least two donors. Raw reads were error-corrected and collapsed into unique sequences with a nearest-neighbor algorithm that merged closely related sequences to remove PCR and sequencing errors. Alignment of CDR3 sequences to IMGT reference sequences was used to assign V, D and J gene segments. For a sequence to be retained, a match of at least six nucleotides to both a V gene segment and a J gene segment was required. Rearrangements were called productive when the CDR3 lacked stop codons and stayed in frame with V and J; all others were non-productive. CDR3 was defined according to IMGT convention as the region running from the second conserved V-encoded cysteine to the conserved J-encoded phenylalanine. The earlier analysis of some 580 of the donors excluded any sequence lacking an unambiguous match to a single V gene segment. An earlier analysis of a few hundred of the donors classified V segments as functional when productive rearrangements were above 56.7% and as segregating when the standard deviation between donors was above 5%. A statistical classification framework was built to diagnose cytomegalovirus status from the catalog of TCR beta chain sequences. In a later analysis, TCR nucleotide sequences were compared against IMGT/GENE-DB human TR gene sequences so that V and J genes could be assigned. Using the TCRdist pipeline, a later analysis assigned CDR3 sequences along with most-parsimonious VDJ recombination scenarios. In a later analysis, every TCR beta chain was defined by the combination of its CDR3 amino acid sequence and its V-gene family, and reads without a unique V-gene family were dropped. A later analysis removed 500 to 600 highly shared, low-generation-probability nucleotide sequences to deal with suspected cross-contamination and a sequencing artifact. In a later analysis, a clonal expansion index was calculated for each public chain from normalized within-repertoire ranks of inferred template counts. A later analysis computed generation probabilities with a VDJ recombination model fitted to out-of-frame rearrangements, and checked the results against IGoR. In a later analysis, hypergeometric tests were used to score TCR-TCR, TCR-HLA and TCR-CMV co-occurrence, with a repertoire-size bias correction applied to TCR pairs. In a later analysis, false discovery rates were estimated by permuting HLA or CMV assignments 20 times. In a later analysis, co-occurring TCRs were grouped with DBSCAN, and TCRdist sequence similarity was added when clustering was performed within HLA-allele-positive subsets. Repertoires with fewer than 30,000 or more than 120,000 public chains, plus five repertoires with anomalous nucleotide sharing, were excluded from co-occurrence clustering. The immuneACCESS repertoire file appears here via TCRdb, limited to in-frame rearrangements. These files lack a portion of the clones; in checked studies, under half of the deficit traces to unresolved V genes, and the cause of the others is not known. D and trimming were read from the DNA, whereas the V and J calls and clone size are those reported in that table. Within this sample are hundreds of thousands of clones, with about four fifths of them counted one time only. Of the sample, approximately 2.9% falls within the top ten clones.

The sequenced sample consisted of PBMCs. The clonotype comes from a man aged 30 to 45 in good health and CMV-seronegative.

The CDR3 has the sequence CASSPSMSEQFF. The DNA sequence reads TGTGCCAGCTCACCATCCATGTCCGAGCAGTTCTTC. The V and J genes are TRBV18 and TRBJ2-1, with no D gene named confidently. The germline V gene supplies CDR1 KGHSH and CDR2 LQKENI. V drops 2 bases and J drops 10 bases, leaving 9 bases in between. Including the terminal cysteine and phenylalanine, the CDR3 comprises 12 residues. Only the CDR3 portion is preserved as DNA: 36 bases, with reading frame beginning at the first base. This CDR3, with the reference TRBV18 and TRBJ2-1 proteins standing in past its ends, gives the full variable domain NAGVMQNPRHLVRRRGQEARLRCSPMKGHSHVYWYRQLPEEGLKFMVYLQKENIIDESGMPKERFSAEFPKEGPSILRIQQVVRGDSAAYFCASSPSMSEQFFGPGTRLTVL.